The T cell receptor (beta chain) described here comes from a study of multiple sclerosis patients with progressive multifocal leukoencephalopathy (dated by TCRdb to the late 2010s). Regarding the complete study: The study examined peripheral T and B cells of MS patients who developed PML (4 under natalizumab, 1 after alemtuzumab) and treated patients who did not. From before therapy, through 6 and 12 months, up to PML onset, two natalizumab-treated patients who later developed PML were tracked longitudinally. The study was designed to detect JC virus-specific or public T-cell expansions arising at the time of PML onset. What the study reported, not specific to this receptor: No common TRBV or TRBJ gene usage or preferential TRBV-TRBJ pairings were detected when PML developed. Lower normalized Shannon entropy suggested less diverse TRB repertoires in most PML patients, whereas the natalizumab-treated controls showed values near 1. TRB clones above 0.5% frequency appeared only in PML patients, but expanded clones at PML onset were already present before and during natalizumab therapy. With only a small, descriptive cohort, it remained unclear whether the findings reflect JC virus infection or general immunocompromise. Analysis was restricted to peripheral blood, although for natalizumab-associated PML, cerebrospinal fluid or brain lymphocytes might be more informative.

To note about this clone: Its antigen is not yet known. Base qualities are not at hand, and no much larger clone is one base apart.

CDR1 and CDR2 were assigned from the germline V gene (reference sequence) as SEHNR and FQNEAQ. Germline trimming: 5 bases from V, 1 base from J; junction bases outside gene matches: 7. From its cysteine to its phenylalanine, the CDR3 spans 16 amino acids. Only CDR3 DNA remains: 48 bases, in frame from the first base. The immunoSEQ two-step multiplex PCR at survey-level depth was used to amplify TRB CDR3 regions from genomic DNA. To estimate template counts and remove amplification bias, each PCR was spiked with synthetic inline TR CDR3 controls covering all V-J pairings. Reads went through processing to reduce amplification and sequencing bias, and quantification was done against synthetic TR CDR3 analogs. In the authors' own workflow: In ImmunoSEQ Analyzer, raw data were processed so that out-of-frame sequences and CDR3s with stop codons were removed, with gene names following IMGT nomenclature. Normalized Shannon entropy, defined as 1 minus Pielou's evenness, served as the summary measure of repertoire diversity. TRB sequences were treated as identical only when sharing V gene, J gene and CDR3. Public PML clonotypes were CDR3s found in two or more PML-onset samples but not found earlier, in controls, or in public databases. Positional CDR3 amino acid composition was analyzed in Skylign with the observed count method. TCRdb carries this immuneACCESS record with in-frame sequences only. Its versions omit some clonotypes, under half of them owing to an unresolved V gene in the studies checked, with the rest unexplained. V, J and clone size are taken as reported in that table, and D and trimming were inferred from the DNA itself. Across this sample there are more than 20,000 clones, with around 93% seen only once. The ten largest make up about 2.1% of the sample.

This sample's time point label indicates: around eleven months of natalizumab therapy. This sample's treatment or condition label indicates: on natalizumab therapy at sampling. About 5 natalizumab-treated MS patients who did not develop PML were used as controls and were sampled longitudinally. Interferon beta had previously been received by all listed patients, and all PML patients were female. At 6 and 12 months of natalizumab therapy, T1 and T2 blood samples were collected, respectively. Ficoll-Hypaque density gradient centrifugation was used to isolate peripheral blood mononuclear cells. The rearrangement combines TRBV7-9 with TRBJ2-7, and TRBD2 aligns with 11 junction nucleotides. Material: PBMCs, obtained from a patient treated with natalizumab. The receptor's source is a man aged 25 to 40 with multiple sclerosis. The CDR3 reads as follows: CASSLTSGSSSYEQYF. The DNA sequence is TGTGCCAGCAGCCTCACTAGCGGGAGCTCTTCCTACGAGCAGTACTTC.